This T cell receptor beta chain was captured in a study of blood T cell repertoires in COVID-19. From germline, CDR1 is MNHEY and CDR2 SMNVEV (reference sequence). The CDR3 totals 11 residues. Notes on this clone: The germline gene is not matched at one end of the junction; a read error may be the cause.

The assay was immunoSEQ multiplex PCR, and TCRdb's table has in-frame clones only and misses some. Here the sample spans under 250,000 clones, roughly 82% being singletons. The TCR originated in a woman older than 75 with COVID-19, enrolled during active disease. Input material: peripheral blood. This chain links TRBV27 with TRBJ2-1; no definite D call. The CDR3 DNA reads TGTGCCAGCAGTTCCTTCAATGAGCAGTTCTTC. It translates to CASSSFNEQFF.